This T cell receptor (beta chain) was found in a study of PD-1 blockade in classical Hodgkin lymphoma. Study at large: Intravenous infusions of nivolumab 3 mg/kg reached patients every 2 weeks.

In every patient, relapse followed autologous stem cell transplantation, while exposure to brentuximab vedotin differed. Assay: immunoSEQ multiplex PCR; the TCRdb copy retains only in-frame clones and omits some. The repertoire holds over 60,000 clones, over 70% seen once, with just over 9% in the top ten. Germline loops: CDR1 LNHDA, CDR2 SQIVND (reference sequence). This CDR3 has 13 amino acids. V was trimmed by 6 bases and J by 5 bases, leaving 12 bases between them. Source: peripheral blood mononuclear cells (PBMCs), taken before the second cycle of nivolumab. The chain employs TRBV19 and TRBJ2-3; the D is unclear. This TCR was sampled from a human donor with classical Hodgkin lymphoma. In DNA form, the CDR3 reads TGTGCCAGTAGAAAGGAAAGCTTAGATACGCAGTATTTT. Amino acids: CASRKESLDTQYF. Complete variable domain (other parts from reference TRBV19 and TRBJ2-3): DGGITQSPKYLFRKEGQNVTLSCEQNLNHDAMYWYRQDPGQGLRLIYYSQIVNDFQKGDIAEGYSVSREKKESFPLTVTSAQKNPTAFYLCASRKESLDTQYFGPGTRLTVL.